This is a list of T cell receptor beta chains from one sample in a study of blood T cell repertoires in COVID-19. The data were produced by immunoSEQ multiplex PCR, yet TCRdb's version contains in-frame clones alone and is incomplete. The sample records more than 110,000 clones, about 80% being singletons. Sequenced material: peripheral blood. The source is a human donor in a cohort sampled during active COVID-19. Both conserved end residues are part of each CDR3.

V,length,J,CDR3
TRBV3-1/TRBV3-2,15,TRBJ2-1,CASSQGQGFYNEQFF
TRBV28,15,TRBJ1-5,CASSSPGQGAQPQHF
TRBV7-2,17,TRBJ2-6,CASSFTGSVSGANVLTF
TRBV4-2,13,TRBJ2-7,CASSQAGRGEQYF
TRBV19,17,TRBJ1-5,CASSDSGKAYSNQPQHF
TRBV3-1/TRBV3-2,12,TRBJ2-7,CASSQGGYEQYF
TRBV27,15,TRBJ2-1,CASSSLVAGGNEQFF
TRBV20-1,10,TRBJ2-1,CSAQGNEQFF
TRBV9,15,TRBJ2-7,CASSVTWGTGGEQYF
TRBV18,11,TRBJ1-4,CASSPNEKLFF
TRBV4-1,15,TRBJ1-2,CASSQGRLRGHGYTF
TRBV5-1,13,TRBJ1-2,CASTQTGADGYTF
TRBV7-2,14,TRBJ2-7,CASSSRTGLGEQYF
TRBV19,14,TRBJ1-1,CASSISGGNTEAFF
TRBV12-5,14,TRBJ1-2,CASAQGANTAGYTF
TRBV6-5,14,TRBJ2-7,CASTLGQGSYEQYF
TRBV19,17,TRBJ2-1,CASTSLVQRTEYNEQFF
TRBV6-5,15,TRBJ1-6,CASRPQGAVLSPLHF
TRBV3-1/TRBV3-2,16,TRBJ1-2,CASSQDGYRMSYGYTF
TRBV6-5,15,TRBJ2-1,CASSYSAAGRNEQFF
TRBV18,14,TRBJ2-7,CASSPLRAGDEQYF
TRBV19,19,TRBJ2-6,CASSIGQGVFLSGANVLTF
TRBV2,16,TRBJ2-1,CASGLAGGRRGNEQFF
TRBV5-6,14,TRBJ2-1,CASRAPGTRNEQFF
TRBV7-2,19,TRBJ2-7,CASSRGTSGGAVIWYEQYF